This T cell receptor (beta chain) was recovered during a study of T cell responses to AZD1222 COVID-19 vaccine. Overall study: Second-dose intervals near 4 or 12 weeks were combined. Study-wide findings and caveats: Variant regions that are unmutated are reportedly the target of nearly half of spike-specific TCRs. There were repertoire samples only from the period after the peak T cell response. Spike-spanning, vaccine-associated CD4 TCRs were dominant at 160-218 and 743-854.

CDR1 and CDR2 (germline): SEHNR, FQNEAQ (reference sequence). Trimming pared 5 bases from V and 5 bases from J, leaving 15 bases between. The CDR3 contains 14 residues. About this clone itself: Its antigen is as yet unknown.

Method: immunoSEQ multiplex PCR; TCRdb's copy keeps in-frame clones and lacks some. The sample holds tens of thousands of clones, approximately 89% seen once. The chain joins TRBV7-9 to TRBJ1-1; no definite D call. This TCR came from an adult in good health. Sequencing was performed on peripheral blood, taken on day 0 of AZD1222 vaccination. The CDR3 is CASSADGKGTEAFF. For the CDR3, the DNA is TGTGCCAGCAGCGCGGACGGTAAAGGAACTGAAGCTTTCTTT. Together with reference TRBV7-9 and TRBJ1-1, the CDR3 gives the full variable domain: DTGVSQNPRHKITKRGQNVTFRCDPISEHNRLYWYRQTLGQGPEFLTYFQNEAQLEKSRLLSDRFSAERPKGSFSTLEIQRTEQGDSAMYLCASSADGKGTEAFFGQGTRLTVV.